This TCR beta chain is drawn from a study of T cell repertoires in cytomegalovirus infection. Across the study: Researchers turned to recently identified HLA-C-restricted CMV epitopes as well as well-studied HLA-B-restricted ones. Public TCR beta signatures marked donors with CMV infection and the matching HLA. Regarding the study as a whole: What dominated the ex vivo response were HLA-C-restricted CMV-specific TCR beta clonotypes. CMV carriers with the relevant HLA were identified by cumulative public TCR beta family frequency.

Germline trimming cut 5 bases from V and 2 bases from J; bases unmatched to any gene: 4. There are 16 residues in the CDR3. Germline V gives CDR1 MNHEY, CDR2 SMNVEV (reference sequence). The sample holds a few counts of this clonotype. Antigen: not known. TCRdb redid the calling of the reads with MiXCR, one entry per CDR3 protein. The sample consists of roughly 800,000 distinct CDR3 sequences, 25% to 30% of them appearing once. Specimen: cultured CD8+ T cells from PBMCs, collected from culture after CMV antigen stimulation. The sequence came from a human donor in good health (CMV status not recorded). Some clones in this sample may be carry-over from other donors' samples. This rearrangement joins TRBV27 to TRBJ2-3; 13 positions match TRBD2. The CDR3 coding sequence is TGTGCCAGCAGTCACGGGACTAGCGGGGACACAGATACGCAGTATTTT. Amino acid sequence: CASSHGTSGDTDTQYF.